A selection of T cell receptor beta chains follows, all from one sample in a study of a mutant IDH1 vaccine in newly diagnosed glioma. Clones were sequenced by immunoSEQ multiplex PCR, and TCRdb holds only the in-frame ones, with some missing. The profile shows around 24,000 clones, just over 90% of them singletons. The material sequenced was PBMCs, taken from a glioma patient treated with radiotherapy, temozolomide or both. These receptors all stem from a man in his thirties or forties with glioma. Each CDR3 is given with its conserved first and last residue. The order of the fields is V gene, clone size, D gene, J gene, CDR3 protein, CDR3 DNA. A D gene is named only where the DNA matches it firmly. A clone size is listed for some rows: how often the clone was seen (once, few, many), or a class if it is expanded.

V gene: TRBV25-1
clone size: .
D gene: .
J gene: TRBJ1-5
CDR3 protein: CASSAVGGFQPQHF
CDR3 DNA: TGTGCCAGCAGTGCCGTCGGAGGGTTTCAGCCCCAGCATTTT

V gene: TRBV30
clone size: .
D gene: .
J gene: TRBJ1-2
CDR3 protein: CAWSLGRGGYTF
CDR3 DNA: TGTGCCTGGAGTCTCGGACGAGGTGGCTACACCTTC

V gene: TRBV5-1
clone size: .
D gene: TRBD2
J gene: TRBJ2-7
CDR3 protein: CASSSGTISYEQYF
CDR3 DNA: TGCGCCAGCAGCTCCGGGACTATAAGCTACGAGCAGTACTTC

V gene: TRBV19
clone size: .
D gene: .
J gene: TRBJ1-5
CDR3 protein: CASGRVGSQPQHF
CDR3 DNA: TGTGCCAGTGGCCGGGTGGGCAGTCAGCCCCAGCATTTT

V gene: TRBV19
clone size: .
D gene: .
J gene: TRBJ1-2
CDR3 protein: CASSILTGANYGYTF
CDR3 DNA: TGTGCCAGTAGTATCCTGACAGGAGCTAACTATGGCTACACCTTC

V gene: TRBV5-3
clone size: once
D gene: .
J gene: TRBJ1-1
CDR3 protein: CARSLSIRRDVNTEAFF
CDR3 DNA: TGTGCCAGAAGCTTGTCGATACGCCGGGACGTGAACACTGAAGCTTTCTTT

V gene: TRBV25-1
clone size: .
D gene: TRBD1
J gene: TRBJ1-1
CDR3 protein: CASSELSDRGHTEAFF
CDR3 DNA: TGTGCCAGCAGTGAATTGTCGGACAGGGGGCACACTGAAGCTTTCTTT

V gene: TRBV10-3
clone size: .
D gene: .
J gene: TRBJ1-1
CDR3 protein: CAILLLLGRQNTEAFF
CDR3 DNA: TGTGCCATCCTTCTTTTGTTGGGACGGCAGAACACTGAAGCTTTCTTT

V gene: TRBV6-1
clone size: once
D gene: .
J gene: TRBJ2-1
CDR3 protein: CASSEGFYNEQFF
CDR3 DNA: TGTGCCAGCAGTGAGGGGTTCTACAATGAGCAGTTCTTC

V gene: TRBV25-1
clone size: .
D gene: TRBD1
J gene: TRBJ2-2
CDR3 protein: CASSALTGATGELFF
CDR3 DNA: TGTGCCAGCAGTGCCCTTACAGGGGCCACCGGGGAGCTGTTTTTT

V gene: TRBV5-5
clone size: .
D gene: .
J gene: TRBJ2-7
CDR3 protein: CASSPGEGYHEQYF
CDR3 DNA: TGTGCCAGCAGCCCCGGAGAAGGGTACCACGAGCAGTACTTC

V gene: TRBV29-1
clone size: .
D gene: TRBD1
J gene: TRBJ1-4
CDR3 protein: CSVEGGTGGFEKLFF
CDR3 DNA: TGCAGCGTTGAAGGCGGGACAGGGGGTTTTGAAAAACTGTTTTTT

V gene: TRBV19
clone size: .
D gene: .
J gene: TRBJ1-1
CDR3 protein: CASWGENTEAFF
CDR3 DNA: TGTGCCAGTTGGGGGGAGAACACTGAAGCTTTCTTT

V gene: TRBV29-1
clone size: .
D gene: .
J gene: TRBJ1-2
CDR3 protein: CSALGGGALEWF
CDR3 DNA: TGCAGCGCCCTCGGGGGAGGGGCCCTCGAATGGTTC

V gene: TRBV7-9
clone size: .
D gene: TRBD1
J gene: TRBJ1-1
CDR3 protein: CASLNRGTEAFF
CDR3 DNA: TGTGCCAGCCTGAACAGGGGCACTGAAGCTTTCTTT

V gene: TRBV5-4
clone size: .
D gene: TRBD2
J gene: TRBJ2-1
CDR3 protein: CATLLAGGWNEQFF
CDR3 DNA: TGTGCCACTCTACTAGCGGGGGGATGGAATGAGCAGTTCTTC

V gene: TRBV10-2
clone size: .
D gene: .
J gene: TRBJ2-1
CDR3 protein: CASSESTGTVRNEQFF
CDR3 DNA: TGCGCCAGCAGTGAGTCGACGGGGACCGTTAGGAATGAGCAGTTCTTC